The 24 T cell receptor beta chains below all came from one sample that was sequenced in a study of response to subunit inactivated influenza vaccine. TCRdb processed the RT-PCR reads anew with MiXCR; each CDR3 protein has one entry. The table lists approximately 680,000 distinct CDR3 sequences, 15% to 18% of them singletons. The sequencing used PBMCs from blood, collected about 13 days after vaccination. The source is a man aged 50 or older who received an inactivated influenza vaccine.

V is TRBV7-2 and J is TRBJ2-1; D remains unclear. CDR3 length: 13 amino acids. Germline lookup yields CDR1 SGHTA and CDR2 FQGNSA. V was shortened by 5 bases and J by 5 bases, with 10 bases between the two germline ends. The CDR3 loop is CASSLKRHNEQFF. For the CDR3, the DNA is TGTGCCAGCAGCCTAAAAAGACACAATGAGCAGTTCTTC.

The chain uses TRBV7-3 and TRBJ2-7; weak D call: TRBD2 (6 bases). Trimming took off 4 bases at V and 4 bases at J, with 17 bases between the two ends. Germline V lookup: CDR1 SGHTA, CDR2 FQGTGA. There are 15 residues in the CDR3. CDR3 amino acids: CASSSYPGTLYEQYF. The CDR3 bases are TGTGCCAGCAGCTCTTACCCCGGGACTTTGTACGAGCAGTACTTC.

In its sample, this clonotype was seen a few times. The J gene is TRBJ2-6, the V gene TRBV7-2, with D tentatively TRBD1 (6 bases). Germline V gives CDR1 SGHTA, CDR2 FQGNSA. The V gene lost 5 bases and the J gene lost 2 bases, with 16 bases spanning the gap. The CDR3 loop spans 17 amino acids. The CDR3 DNA reads TGTGCCAGCAGCGAGGGAACAGGGCGAGCTGGGGCCAACGTCCTGACTTTC. Its translation is CASSEGTGRAGANVLTF.

This clonotype was seen a single time. It is likely a read error, because the conserved phenylalanine at the end of the CDR3 is missing. No DNA is shown, since the ends of the CDR3 on it are uncertain; the CDR3 is the one TCRdb lists. The chain has TRBV20-1 and TRBJ2-5; TRBD2, as called in the table, went unchecked against the DNA. Germline CDR1 DFQATT, CDR2 SNEGSKA (reference sequence). The CDR3 totals 13 residues, both ends included. The CDR3 sequence: CSASSSGRAPPGL.

As DNA, the CDR3 is TGCAGTGCTAGAGGGGGGGCTAGCGGGGAATCTGGGGCCAACGTCCTGACTTTC. It encodes CSARGGASGESGANVLTF. The rearrangement uses TRBV20-1 and TRBJ2-6, with 9 bases lining up with TRBD2. The V segment lost 1 base and the J segment 1 base; nucleotides outside the gene matches: 8. The CDR3 extends over 18 amino acids. Germline CDR1 reads DFQATT; CDR2 reads SNEGSKA (reference sequence).

The chain combines TRBV28 with TRBJ1-2; D remains unclear. The germline V gene has CDR1 MDHEN and CDR2 SYDVKM. V was pared by 2 bases and J by 5 bases, with 6 bases between. The CDR3 is 12 residues long. CDR3 coding DNA: TGTGCCAGCAGTTTACGCAGTTATGGCTACACCTTC. As protein: CASSLRSYGYTF.

This clonotype was counted between two and nine times. This chain links TRBV20-1 with TRBJ2-3; TRBD2 aligns across 15 bases. Germline lookup yields CDR1 DFQATT and CDR2 SNEGSKA (reference sequence). V gave up 2 bases and J gave up 6 bases; unmatched junction bases: 3. The CDR3 spans 15 residues. CDR3: CSARSGTSGRDTQYF. CDR3 coding DNA: TGCAGTGCTAGATCCGGGACTAGCGGGAGGGATACGCAGTATTTT.

The CDR3 loop is CSARPPGGDGANVLTF. In DNA, the CDR3 is TGCAGTGCTAGACCCCCCGGAGGCGATGGGGCCAACGTCCTGACTTTC. This chain uses TRBV20-1 with TRBJ2-6; TRBD2 might be the D (5 bases). V lost 2 bases and J 3 bases, leaving 14 bases between the germline ends. This CDR3 has 16 residues. Germline CDR1 is DFQATT and CDR2 is SNEGSKA (reference sequence).

The chain combines TRBV12-3 or TRBV12-4 with TRBJ2-7, with 10 bases identical to TRBD2. The CDR3 covers 15 residues. V was clipped by 2 bases and J by 6 bases; unmatched bases: 7. The CDR3 DNA reads TGTGCCAGCAGTTTAAGCCTAGCGGGGGTGTCCGAGCAGTACTTC. This translates into CASSLSLAGVSEQYF.

The genes are TRBV7-9 and TRBJ2-1; 10 nucleotides match TRBD2. The trim removed 5 bases at V and 3 bases at J, leaving 10 bases unmatched. CDR1 and CDR2 (germline): SEHNR, FQNEAQ (reference sequence). This CDR3 has 17 amino acids. In DNA form, the CDR3 reads TGTGCCAGCAGCCCACAAGGAGCGGGAGGGCTCTACAATGAGCAGTTCTTC. It yields the protein CASSPQGAGGLYNEQFF.

The chain links TRBV7-2 to TRBJ2-4; D is uncertain. This CDR3 is 14 amino acids long. V gave up 1 base and J gave up 1 base, with 5 bases separating them. The germline V gene encodes CDR1 SGHTA and CDR2 FQGNSA. The CDR3 loop reads CASSLEPAKNIQYF. The DNA for the CDR3 is TGTGCCAGCAGCTTAGAGCCGGCCAAAAACATTCAGTACTTC.

V usage is TRBV20-1 and J usage is TRBJ2-1, with TRBD2 identical over 10 bases. Per germline, CDR1 DFQATT and CDR2 SNEGSKA (reference sequence). The CDR3 has 18 amino acids. Losses at the gene ends were 6 bases for V and 7 bases for J; bases not matched to a gene: 21. The DNA for the CDR3 is TGCAGTGCCGCGGAGGGTGGTTCAGGGATAGCGGGAGGTAATGAGCAGTTCTTC. Translated, it gives CSAAEGGSGIAGGNEQFF.

CDR3 nucleotide sequence: TGTGCCAGCAGCCATGACCGGGCCACGATAGGGGGTGAAAAACTGTTTTTT. It is translated as CASSHDRATIGGEKLFF. This chain uses TRBV14 with TRBJ1-4, with a possible D match to TRBD1 (6 bases). CDR3 length: 17 residues. Germline loops: CDR1 SGHDN, CDR2 FVKESK. V was pared by 3 bases and J by 7 bases, with 21 bases between. The full variable domain, completed using reference TRBV14 and TRBJ1-4, is EAGVTQFPSHSVIEKGQTVTLRCDPISGHDNLYWYRRVMGKEIKFLLHFVKESKQDESGMPNNRFLAERTGGTYSTLKVQPAELEDSGVYFCASSHDRATIGGEKLFFGSGTQLSVL.

This clonotype was seen more than once but under ten times. The chain is built from TRBV29-1 and TRBJ2-7; TRBD1 might be the D (6 bases). Trimming pared 1 base from V and 1 base from J, leaving 8 bases between. CDR1 is SQVTM, CDR2 ANQGSEA, per germline. CDR3 length: 13 residues. This CDR3 is CSVEGGQSYEQYF. The DNA for the CDR3 is TGCAGCGTTGAAGGTGGACAGTCCTACGAGCAGTACTTC.

The V gene is TRBV11-1, the J gene TRBJ2-1; 7 nucleotides line up with TRBD2. Trimming took 3 bases from V and 6 from J; bases not matched to a gene: 8. Germline-derived CDR1 and CDR2 are SGHAT and FQDESV (reference sequence). The CDR3 length is 15 residues. CDR3 residues: CASSFRSGRANEQFF. The DNA for the CDR3 is TGTGCCAGCAGCTTTCGTAGCGGGCGAGCCAATGAGCAGTTCTTC.

The chain has TRBV18 and TRBJ2-3; D could derive from TRBD1 or TRBD2 (5 bases each). V shed 5 bases and J shed 6 bases, with 15 bases lying between them. The CDR3 runs to 14 residues. Germline loops: CDR1 KGHSH, CDR2 LQKENI. CDR3 bases: TGTGCCAGCTCATCGGGACCTCCAATGGATACGCAGTATTTT. Its translation: CASSSGPPMDTQYF.

This clonotype occurred a few times. V usage is TRBV11-2 and J usage is TRBJ1-4, with 7 positions matching TRBD1. The ends lost 5 bases at V and 2 bases at J; junction bases unmatched: 8. The CDR3 has 16 residues. The germline V gene has CDR1 SGHAT and CDR2 FQNNGV. Here the CDR3 DNA reads TGTGCCAGCAGCCCGACTCCAGGGGGTACTAATGAAAAACTGTTTTTT. As protein: CASSPTPGGTNEKLFF.

The chain has TRBV11-2 and TRBJ1-1, with D unresolved. The V end lost 5 bases, the J end lost 2 bases, and 18 bases lay between the germline ends. CDR1 SGHAT and CDR2 FQNNGV come from the germline V gene. This CDR3 contains 16 residues. This CDR3 is CASSPLGFTSNTEAFF. As DNA, the CDR3 is TGTGCCAGCAGCCCCCTGGGGTTTACAAGCAACACTGAAGCTTTCTTT.

This clonotype was picked up a small number of times. The J gene is TRBJ2-7, the V gene TRBV7-9; D not resolved. CDR3 length: 14 amino acids. Germline CDR1 reads SEHNR; CDR2 reads FQNEAQ (reference sequence). V was shortened by 1 base and J by 9 bases, with 16 bases between the two germline ends. The CDR3 protein is CASSLGQTDAVQYF. In DNA form, the CDR3 reads TGTGCCAGCAGCTTAGGTCAGACGGACGCGGTGCAGTACTTC.

The V gene is TRBV12-3 or TRBV12-4, the J gene TRBJ2-2, with 7 bases that match TRBD1. The V segment lost 4 bases and the J segment 3 bases; nucleotides outside the gene matches: 8. The CDR3 contains 16 residues. The CDR3: CASSSQGGRYTGELFF. CDR3 DNA sequence: TGTGCCAGCAGTTCGCAAGGGGGCAGGTACACCGGGGAGCTGTTTTTT.

This chain uses TRBV7-3 with TRBJ2-7; the match to TRBD2 covers 14 bases. Trimming at V came to 11 bases and at J to 2 bases, leaving 8 bases not matched to a gene. This CDR3 is 15 amino acids long. CDR1 and CDR2 from the germline V gene are SGHTA and FQGTGA. The CDR3 DNA is TGTGCCGGCAAGTCGACTAGCGGGAGGGCCTACGAGCAGTACTTC. This translates into CAGKSTSGRAYEQYF.

The chain couples TRBV6-5 to TRBJ2-2; D not resolved. The CDR3 runs 15 residues. The V end was cut by 0 bases, the J end by 6 bases, with 11 bases between. Germline V CDR1 and CDR2: MNHEY, SVGAGI. CDR3: CASSYSISGAGELFF. The DNA for the CDR3 is TGTGCCAGCAGTTACTCGATCTCGGGCGCCGGGGAGCTGTTTTTT.

For the CDR3, the DNA is TGTGCCAGCAGTTCATACGCCAGCTGGGGGGCGAACACCGGGGAGCTGTTTTTT. This gives the protein CASSSYASWGANTGELFF. The chain uses TRBV6-5 and TRBJ2-2; a weak D match, TRBD2 (6 bases). This CDR3 comprises 18 residues. CDR1 is MNHEY and CDR2 is SVGAGI in the germline V gene. Deletions cut 4 bases from V and 0 bases from J, with 18 bases between.

This clonotype showed up many times. This sequence joins TRBV20-1 and TRBJ1-5; TRBD1 might be the D (6 bases). CDR3 length: 14 amino acids. Germline-derived CDR1 and CDR2 are DFQATT and SNEGSKA (reference sequence). V was trimmed by 5 bases and J by 4 bases, leaving 15 bases between them. As DNA, the CDR3 is TGCAGTGCTTTGACAGGTTCGTTGAATCAGCCCCAGCATTTT. As protein: CSALTGSLNQPQHF.